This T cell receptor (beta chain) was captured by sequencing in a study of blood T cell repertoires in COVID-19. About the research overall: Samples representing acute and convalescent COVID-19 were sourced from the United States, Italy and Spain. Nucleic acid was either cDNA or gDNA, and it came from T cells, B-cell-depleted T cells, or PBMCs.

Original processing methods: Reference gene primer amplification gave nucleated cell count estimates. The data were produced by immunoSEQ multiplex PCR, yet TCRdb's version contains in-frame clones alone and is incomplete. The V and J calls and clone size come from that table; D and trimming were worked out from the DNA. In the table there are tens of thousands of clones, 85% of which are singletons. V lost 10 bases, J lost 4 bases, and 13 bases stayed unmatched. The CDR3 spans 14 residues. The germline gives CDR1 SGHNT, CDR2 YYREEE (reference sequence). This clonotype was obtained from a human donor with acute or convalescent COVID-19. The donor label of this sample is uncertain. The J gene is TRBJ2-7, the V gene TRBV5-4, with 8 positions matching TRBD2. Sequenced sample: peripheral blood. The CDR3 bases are TGTGCCGGATCTTTCGGGACTAGAGGGTACGAGCAGTACTTC. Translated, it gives CAGSFGTRGYEQYF.